This T cell receptor beta chain derives from a study of cytomegalovirus exposure and HLA in healthy donors. The CDR3 extends over 13 amino acids. With 4 bases removed from V and 1 base from J, the gap between germline ends came to 10 bases. Per germline, CDR1 SQVTM and CDR2 ANQGSEA. General study points: What a later analysis reportedly showed was that an Asian-associated ancestry cluster had fewer N-insertions than the roughly 720-donor mean. High sensitivity and specificity were reportedly achieved when the classifier diagnosed cytomegalovirus status.

The PCR made use of 60 Vbeta and 13 Jbeta primers. Authors' processing steps: About 9.9 million shared chains were among around 80 million unique TCR beta chains counted in a later analysis. Produced via immunoSEQ multiplex PCR; TCRdb's table is partial and in-frame only. That table supplies the V and J calls and clone size; D and trimming were determined from the DNA. The table shows approximately 120,000 clones, with more than 80% occurring only once. Concerning this clone itself: The antigen remains unidentified.

The receptor was derived from a man younger than 40 in good health and CMV-seropositive. V gene TRBV29-1 combines with J gene TRBJ1-1, with a weak D call TRBD1 (6 bases). What was sequenced was PBMCs. The CDR3 reads CSVVRTANTEAFF. The CDR3 DNA reads TGCAGCGTTGTCCGGACAGCGAACACTGAAGCTTTCTTT.